The TCR beta chain described here comes from a study of T cells in localized non-small cell lung cancer (dated by TCRdb to the early 2020s). Regarding the complete study: T cell repertoires of hundreds of early-stage NSCLC patients were analyzed, with tumors being compared against uninvolved tumor-adjacent lungs. The cohort comprised around 250 treatment-naïve NSCLC patients with resected, localized lung tumors. NSCLC patients had a mean age of approximately 66 years, and fewer than 150 were male and around 99 female. What the work shows at the level of the full study, not this receptor alone: Because multi-region tumor sequencing was not performed, intratumor heterogeneity could not be ruled out. Uninvolved tumor-adjacent lung showed the highest T cell clonality, higher than tumor, which suggests more focused antigenic responses in the adjacent lung. A median of 57 of the top 100 tumor clones were detected in paired uninvolved adjacent lung, and around 30 of these tumor clones were also found among the top 100 clones of the paired uninvolved adjacent lung. Because the study design was exploratory, TCR variables were selected using unadjusted p-values without false-discovery rate correction. Higher blood T cell density associated with longer overall survival, while higher adjacent-lung clonality associated with shorter survival.

About this clone itself: Its specific antigen is unknown. Base qualities are not at hand, and no much larger clone is one base apart.

At diagnosis, peripheral blood, uninvolved tumor-adjacent lung and tumor were collected and were preserved as a mix of fresh-frozen and FFPE material. Blood samples were analyzed as peripheral blood mononuclear cells for TCR repertoire profiling. The immunoSEQ Assay was used to sequence TCR beta CDR3 regions from DNA. Turning to the authors' computational methods: To compute T cell density, TCR beta template counts were normalized to usable DNA, which was estimated by amplifying housekeeping genes. Richness was estimated with the preseqR package, extrapolating to 400,000 templates for PBMC samples and 120,000 templates for tissue samples. Clonality was taken to be one minus Pielou's evenness. Differential abundance testing on productive amino-acid clonotypes, with a minimum total count of 5 and an alpha of 0.1, was used to identify tissue-enriched TCRs. Repertoire overlap between compartments was quantified with the Jaccard Index and Morisita Overlap Index. GLIPH grouped TCR beta CDR3s together with public tetramer-defined viral CDR3s, and a viral motif had to include at least three viral sequences and show V-gene enrichment. Sourced from immuneACCESS, this table was stored by TCRdb with only in-frame sequences that have V and J called. A share of the clones is absent; for the studies checked, an unresolved V gene accounts for under half, and the remainder has no known explanation. V and J calls and clone size are given by that table; D and trimming were obtained from the DNA. This sample has some 140,000 clones in its table, and 80% to 90% of those were observed once. The top ten clones comprise 1.7% of the sample.

Germline trimming amounts to 1 base on V and 6 bases on J, with 5 as the count of junction bases outside the gene matches. From the germline V gene, CDR1 is SGHNT and CDR2 is YENEEA. Its CDR3 holds 15 amino acids, cysteine through phenylalanine. Left in the record is the CDR3 DNA by itself, 45 bases read in frame from the first base. This specimen was peripheral blood, taken before any cancer treatment. The source of this sequence is a female donor older than 55 with stage I lung adenocarcinoma. The sequence joins TRBV11-3 to TRBJ2-7; 11 of the junction bases match TRBD2. The bases read TGTGCCAGCAGCTTAGGAGTAGCGGGAGGGCTCGAGCAGTACTTC. The translation is CASSLGVAGGLEQYF.